What follows are 16 T cell receptor beta chains derived from one specimen sequenced in a study of T-cell memory formation after mild COVID-19. From the 5' RACE reads, TCRdb called clonotypes with MiXCR, one entry per CDR3 protein. The sample has approximately 350,000 distinct CDR3 sequences, approximately 12% seen once. Sequencing was done on a sample of PBMCs or a T cell subset sorted from them (not recorded which). The receptor source for this set is a man in his late teens or twenties who had mild COVID-19 (a few samples of this study predate the infection). Cell type and time point are not known.

The chain employs TRBV29-1 and TRBJ1-2; D is possibly TRBD1 (6 bases). CDR1 and CDR2 from the germline V gene are SQVTM and ANQGSEA. The CDR3 covers 13 residues. Deletions cut 4 bases from V and 4 bases from J, with 13 bases between. CDR3 DNA sequence: TGCAGCGTTGGAGGGAGGGGGGTCTATGGCTACACCTTC. Translated, it gives CSVGGRGVYGYTF.

This clonotype was picked up a small number of times. V usage is TRBV2 and J usage is TRBJ1-1; D remains unclear. The CDR3 contains 13 residues. V was cut by 10 bases and J by 2 bases, with 14 bases left in between. The V gene's germline CDR1 is SNHLY and CDR2 FYNNEI. CDR3 DNA: TGTGCCACACAGACGGAATCTAACACTGAAGCTTTCTTT. Its protein product is CATQTESNTEAFF.

V gene TRBV6-2 or TRBV6-3 combines with J gene TRBJ2-2; D assignment may be TRBD1 or TRBD2 (5 bases each). Looked up from germline, CDR1 is MNHEY and CDR2 is SVGEGT. V was pared by 3 bases and J by 5 bases, with 10 bases between. CDR3 length: 14 amino acids. The CDR3, as DNA: TGTGCCAGCAGTTATAGGGGAGAGACCGGGGAGCTGTTTTTT. Residues: CASSYRGETGELFF.

The sample holds many counts of this clonotype. V gene TRBV7-2 combines with J gene TRBJ1-2; a possible D gene is TRBD1 (6 bases). The CDR3 sequence is 14 residues long. With 0 bases removed from V and 8 bases from J, the gap between germline ends came to 13 bases. Germline CDR1 reads SGHTA; CDR2 reads FQGNSA. CDR3 protein: CASSLAMGARGYTF. CDR3 DNA sequence: TGTGCCAGCAGCTTAGCGATGGGGGCGCGAGGCTACACCTTC.

This clonotype appeared a few times. This chain connects TRBV4-1 to TRBJ2-7; tentatively, D is TRBD2 (7 bases). V lost 2 bases and J 4 bases, leaving 21 bases between the germline ends. CDR1 is MGHRA, CDR2 YSYEKL, per germline. This CDR3 is 17 amino acids long. The CDR3 loop is CASSQSFARGARYEQYF. CDR3 DNA sequence: TGCGCCAGCAGCCAATCCTTCGCCCGGGGGGCGAGATACGAGCAGTACTTC.

This clonotype was recorded a few times. The gene calls are TRBV7-2 and TRBJ2-4; unclear D gene. Germline V gene lookup returns CDR1 SGHTA and CDR2 FQGNSA. The CDR3 runs to 12 residues. The V end was cut by 4 bases, the J end by 9 bases, with 10 bases between. This chain's CDR3 is CASSSARTIQYF. CDR3 DNA: TGTGCCAGCAGCTCCGCCCGAACCATTCAGTACTTC.

This clonotype was seen at least ten times. This sequence joins TRBV5-1 and TRBJ2-5; weak D call: TRBD2 (6 bases). Germline-derived CDR1 and CDR2 are SGHRS and YFSETQ. Trimming took 0 bases from V and 4 from J, leaving 7 bases between them. This CDR3 is built from 13 residues. The CDR3 bases are TGCGCCAGCAGCTTGGGACTAGGAGAGACCCAGTACTTC. Its protein is CASSLGLGETQYF. The full variable domain, its missing parts supplied by reference TRBV5-1 and TRBJ2-5, is KAGVTQTPRYLIKTRGQQVTLSCSPISGHRSVSWYQQTPGQGLQFLFEYFSETQRNKGNFPGRFSGRQFSNSRSEMNVSTLELGDSALYLCASSLGLGETQYFGPGTRLLVL.

Concerning this clonotype itself: At one of its ends the junction is not consistent with the germline gene, which may arise from a read error. J is TRBJ1-2 and V is TRBV3-1; D unclear. This CDR3 spans 13 amino acids. Germline CDR1 LGHDT, CDR2 YNNKEL (reference sequence). In DNA, the CDR3 is TGTGCCAACAGCCCCGAGATAAACTATGGCTACACCTTC. Protein sequence: CANSPEINYGYTF.

This clonotype came up a few times. V and J are TRBV6-1 and TRBJ2-7; a possible D gene is TRBD2 (5 bases). Germline loops: CDR1 MNHNS, CDR2 SASEGT. The length of the CDR3 is 13 residues. With 3 bases removed from V and 2 bases from J, the gap between germline ends came to 8 bases. CDR3 residues: CASSESGTYEQYV. The CDR3 coding sequence is TGTGCCAGCAGTGAGTCCGGGACCTACGAGCAGTACGTC.

This clonotype was picked up a small number of times. The chain links TRBV13 to TRBJ2-2; D may be TRBD1 or TRBD2 (5 bases each). The CDR3 contains 14 residues. Germline lookup yields CDR1 PRHDT and CDR2 FYEKMQ (reference sequence). Trimming took off 5 bases at V and 5 bases at J, with 12 bases between the two ends. CDR3 bases: TGTGCCAGCAGCCGGGGACGTCCGACCGGGGAGCTGTTTTTT. This gives the protein CASSRGRPTGELFF.

The sample holds a few counts of this clonotype. This chain joins TRBV4-1 and TRBJ1-4; D is unresolved. Germline assignment: CDR1 MGHRA and CDR2 YSYEKL. V gave up 3 bases and J gave up 0 bases, with 11 bases separating them. This CDR3 is 16 amino acids long. For the CDR3, the DNA is TGCGCCAGCAGCCATGTTGGGCGATCAACTAATGAAAAACTGTTTTTT. This gives the protein CASSHVGRSTNEKLFF.

About this clonotype: A much bigger clone sits one base away, suggesting this may be a read error. The CDR3 region has the DNA TGTGCCAGCAGTTATGGTTTTTCTGGGGGGCCTCAGCAGTTCTTC. As protein: CASSYGFSGGPQQFF. The chain is built from TRBV6-5 and TRBJ2-1; D could derive from TRBD1 or TRBD2 (6 bases each). The CDR3 loop spans 15 amino acids. The V end lost 3 bases, the J end lost 11 bases, and 20 bases lay between the germline ends. CDR1 MNHEY and CDR2 SVGAGI come from the germline V gene.

This clonotype has more than one count but fewer than ten. The chain joins TRBV4-3 to TRBJ1-1; D is undetermined. CDR3 length: 15 amino acids. The germline V gene has CDR1 LGHNA and CDR2 YSLEER. Deletions cut 2 bases from V and 1 base from J, with 11 bases between. This CDR3 is CASSQYSRENTEAFF. The CDR3 DNA is TGCGCCAGCAGCCAATACAGTAGGGAGAACACTGAAGCTTTCTTT.

This chain joins TRBV20-1 and TRBJ2-3; 8 positions match TRBD2. CDR1 is DFQATT and CDR2 is SNEGSKA in the germline V gene (reference sequence). The CDR3 is 13 amino acids. The V and J ends lost 2 bases and 3 bases, in that order; junction bases with no gene match: 1. The CDR3 coding sequence is TGCAGTGCTAGACAGCGGGGGACAGATACGCAGTATTTT. This encodes CSARQRGTDTQYF.

This clonotype was detected only a few times. The chain uses TRBV20-1 and TRBJ2-5; the match to TRBD2 covers 9 bases. Per germline, CDR1 DFQATT and CDR2 SNEGSKA (reference sequence). V lost 3 bases and J lost 5; bases outside the gene matches: 7. The CDR3 is made up of 14 amino acids. In DNA, the CDR3 is TGCAGTGCTAGTTCGGCGGGGGGGCCTGAGACCCAGTACTTC. Its translation: CSASSAGGPETQYF.

The sample holds many counts of this clonotype. This chain uses TRBV3-1 with TRBJ2-7; D is tentatively TRBD1 or TRBD2 (5 bases each). Germline assignment: CDR1 LGHDT and CDR2 YNNKEL (reference sequence). This CDR3 contains 16 residues. Trimming cost V 3 bases and J 3 bases, with 18 bases left between them. The CDR3 loop reads CASSQGPGFLRYEQYF. The DNA of the CDR3 is TGTGCCAGCAGCCAGGGACCGGGGTTCCTGCGCTACGAGCAGTACTTC.